The T cell receptor beta chain described here comes from a study of blood T cell repertoires in COVID-19. Study background: PBMCs, B-cell-depleted T cells, or T cells provided the cDNA or gDNA that made up the material.

Per the study methods: From reference gene primer amplification, estimates of nucleated cell counts were derived. The assay was immunoSEQ multiplex PCR, and TCRdb's table has in-frame clones only and misses some. V and J calls and clone size are as listed in that table; D and trimming were resolved from the DNA. The table shows about 220,000 clones, with 70% to 90% occurring only once. The CDR3 is made up of 16 amino acids. V shed 6 bases and J 1 base; nucleotides not matched to a gene: 8. The J gene is TRBJ2-2, the V gene TRBV23-1; 7 bases fit TRBD1. TRBV23-1 belongs to the ORF category, with a function that is uncertain. This TCR was recovered from a young man who had recovered from COVID-19. The sample consisted of peripheral blood. In DNA, the CDR3 is TGCGCCAGCAGCCTAAAGGGGGCTAGGAACACCGGGGAGCTGTTTTTT. Translated: CASSLKGARNTGELFF.